This TCR beta chain was retrieved from a study of molecular identifiers for immune sequencing clone quantification. On this clonotype: The antigen is undetermined. One base away lies a much larger clone, so this may be a sequencing read error.

Germline V gene data show CDR1 as LGHNA and CDR2 as YSLEER. V was clipped by 0 bases and J by 2 bases, with 21 bases between them. This CDR3 contains 19 residues. It was with previously described methods and listed TCR primers that bulk TCR libraries were made. TCRdb re-derived calls from the PCR reads in MiXCR, one entry per CDR3 protein. The profile covers about 630,000 distinct CDR3 sequences, with less than 30% appearing a single time and around 0.78% taken by the ten largest. The study, taken as a whole, reports: Clones exceeding 20 RNA copies carried over 97% of effector molecules but under 1% of naive-cell molecules.

Sequenced material: naive CD8+ T cells from blood, with Jurkat cell RNA spiked in. The subset denotes: FACS-sorted CD8+CD4-CCR7+CD45RA+ naive T cells. The origin of this receptor is a human donor in good health. Some libraries in this study had Jurkat cell RNA spiked in. This rearrangement joins TRBV4-3 to TRBJ2-3, with D perhaps given as TRBD1 or TRBD2 (6 bases each). In DNA, the CDR3 is TGCGCCAGCAGCCAAGATTGGAGTACTGCGGGACATCACACAGATACGCAGTATTTT. As protein: CASSQDWSTAGHHTDTQYF.